This is a list of T cell receptor beta chains from one sample in a study of control samples from healthy donors and cancer patients. Method: immunoSEQ multiplex PCR; TCRdb's copy keeps in-frame clones and lacks some. The table records about 130,000 clones, more than 90% of them present only once. Input material: blood. These receptors were collected from a young man in good health. Both conserved end residues are part of each CDR3. A D gene is named only where the DNA matches it firmly. The size of a clone is reported for some rows only, either as once, few or many, or as a class for expanded clones.

d_gene: .
abundance: .
j_gene: TRBJ2-5
v_gene: TRBV29-1
CDR3aa: CSVEFGKTQYF
CDR3nt: TGCAGCGTTGAATTTGGAAAGACCCAGTACTTC

d_gene: .
abundance: .
j_gene: TRBJ2-3
v_gene: TRBV18
CDR3aa: CASSPGLSTDTQYF
CDR3nt: TGTGCCAGCTCACCAGGGCTGAGCACAGATACGCAGTATTTT

d_gene: .
abundance: .
j_gene: TRBJ2-3
v_gene: TRBV5-4
CDR3aa: CASCVGGLTDTQYF
CDR3nt: TGTGCCAGCTGTGTTGGGGGGTTGACAGATACGCAGTATTTT

d_gene: .
abundance: .
j_gene: TRBJ1-2
v_gene: TRBV7-2
CDR3aa: CASSLESRGEYGYTF
CDR3nt: TGTGCCAGCAGCTTAGAGTCGAGGGGGGAATATGGCTACACCTTC

d_gene: .
abundance: .
j_gene: TRBJ2-5
v_gene: TRBV6-1
CDR3aa: CASSDGQTRGETQYF
CDR3nt: TGTGCCAGCAGTGACGGACAGACAAGAGGGGAGACCCAGTACTTC

d_gene: .
abundance: .
j_gene: TRBJ2-3
v_gene: TRBV5-5
CDR3aa: CASSFASTDTQYF
CDR3nt: TGTGCCAGCAGCTTTGCGAGCACAGATACGCAGTATTTT

d_gene: .
abundance: .
j_gene: TRBJ2-6
v_gene: TRBV9
CDR3aa: CASSVFSGLSSGANVLTF
CDR3nt: TGTGCCAGCAGCGTATTTTCAGGGCTTAGCTCTGGGGCCAACGTCCTGACTTTC

d_gene: .
abundance: .
j_gene: TRBJ2-2
v_gene: TRBV19
CDR3aa: CASRWSSNTGELFF
CDR3nt: TGTGCCAGTAGATGGAGTAGCAACACCGGGGAGCTGTTTTTT

d_gene: TRBD1
abundance: .
j_gene: TRBJ2-6
v_gene: TRBV9
CDR3aa: CASSVGLDRGITGANVLTF
CDR3nt: TGTGCCAGCAGCGTCGGCTTGGACAGGGGGATTACTGGGGCCAACGTCCTGACTTTC

d_gene: .
abundance: .
j_gene: TRBJ1-3
v_gene: TRBV18
CDR3aa: CASQREPGNTIYF
CDR3nt: TGTGCCAGCCAAAGGGAGCCCGGAAACACCATATATTTT

d_gene: TRBD2
abundance: .
j_gene: TRBJ2-3
v_gene: TRBV4-1
CDR3aa: CASSQPIKAGGLDTQYF
CDR3nt: TGCGCCAGCAGCCAACCAATTAAAGCGGGGGGATTAGATACGCAGTATTTT

d_gene: .
abundance: .
j_gene: TRBJ2-1
v_gene: TRBV7-2
CDR3aa: CASSLFPWPLEQFF
CDR3nt: TGTGCCAGCAGCTTATTCCCGTGGCCCCTTGAGCAGTTCTTC

d_gene: .
abundance: once
j_gene: TRBJ1-2
v_gene: TRBV10-3
CDR3aa: CAMRDKEGIFYGYTF
CDR3nt: TGTGCCATGAGGGACAAGGAGGGGATTTTCTATGGCTACACCTTC

d_gene: TRBD2
abundance: .
j_gene: TRBJ2-1
v_gene: TRBV15
CDR3aa: CATSRANPGLADYNEQFF
CDR3nt: TGTGCCACCAGCAGAGCCAACCCGGGACTAGCGGATTACAATGAGCAGTTCTTC

d_gene: TRBD2
abundance: .
j_gene: TRBJ2-3
v_gene: TRBV2
CDR3aa: CASNLASGGVDTQYF
CDR3nt: TGTGCCAGCAATTTGGCTAGCGGGGGCGTCGATACGCAGTATTTT

d_gene: .
abundance: .
j_gene: TRBJ1-1
v_gene: TRBV5-1
CDR3aa: CASSRLQHPNTEAFF
CDR3nt: TGCGCCAGCAGCCGATTACAGCACCCGAACACTGAAGCTTTCTTT

d_gene: TRBD2
abundance: once
j_gene: TRBJ2-1
v_gene: TRBV9
CDR3aa: CASSVARTSGRYNEQFF
CDR3nt: TGTGCCAGCAGCGTAGCCCGGACTAGCGGGAGATACAATGAGCAGTTCTTC

d_gene: .
abundance: .
j_gene: TRBJ2-7
v_gene: TRBV3-1/TRBV3-2
CDR3aa: CAHYEQYF
CDR3nt: TGTGCCCACTACGAGCAGTACTTC

d_gene: TRBD1
abundance: .
j_gene: TRBJ2-1
v_gene: TRBV27
CDR3aa: CASSFFQDRGFYNEQFF
CDR3nt: TGTGCCAGCAGTTTCTTCCAGGACAGGGGCTTTTACAATGAGCAGTTCTTC

d_gene: .
abundance: .
j_gene: TRBJ1-3
v_gene: TRBV5-1
CDR3aa: CASSPDSGAGGNTIYF
CDR3nt: TGCGCCAGCAGCCCCGATTCGGGGGCTGGTGGAAACACCATATATTTT

d_gene: .
abundance: .
j_gene: TRBJ2-3
v_gene: TRBV7-2
CDR3aa: CASSFRRTDTQYF
CDR3nt: TGTGCCAGCAGCTTTCGGCGCACAGATACGCAGTATTTT

d_gene: .
abundance: .
j_gene: TRBJ2-3
v_gene: TRBV4-1
CDR3aa: CASSPTFDRLRTDTQYF
CDR3nt: TGCGCCAGCAGCCCCACCTTTGACCGACTGCGGACAGATACGCAGTATTTT

d_gene: TRBD2
abundance: .
j_gene: TRBJ2-1
v_gene: TRBV4-2
CDR3aa: CASSQTSGGAFDEQFF
CDR3nt: TGTGCCAGCAGCCAAACTAGCGGGGGGGCCTTCGATGAGCAGTTCTTC

d_gene: TRBD2
abundance: .
j_gene: TRBJ2-5
v_gene: TRBV7-2
CDR3aa: CASRLAGGPETQYF
CDR3nt: TGTGCCAGCAGACTAGCGGGGGGGCCAGAGACCCAGTACTTC

d_gene: TRBD1
abundance: .
j_gene: TRBJ2-2
v_gene: TRBV27
CDR3aa: CASSQEPFRDRRFGTGELFF
CDR3nt: TGTGCCAGCAGCCAAGAGCCCTTCCGGGACAGACGATTCGGCACCGGGGAGCTGTTTTTT

d_gene: .
abundance: .
j_gene: TRBJ1-2
v_gene: TRBV6-1
CDR3aa: CASSLPPGYTF
CDR3nt: TGTGCCAGCAGCCTACCCCCTGGCTACACCTTC

d_gene: .
abundance: .
j_gene: TRBJ1-6
v_gene: TRBV7-9
CDR3aa: CASSRAEGSSYNSPLHF
CDR3nt: TGTGCCAGCAGCCGCGCAGAAGGGAGCTCCTATAATTCACCCCTCCACTTT

d_gene: TRBD2
abundance: .
j_gene: TRBJ2-3
v_gene: TRBV7-9
CDR3aa: CASSSSGGHTDTQYF
CDR3nt: TGTGCCAGCTCATCGAGCGGGGGACACACAGATACGCAGTATTTT

d_gene: TRBD1
abundance: .
j_gene: TRBJ1-1
v_gene: TRBV6-4
CDR3aa: CASSAEGQGAAEAFF
CDR3nt: TGTGCCAGCAGTGCGGAAGGACAGGGGGCGGCTGAAGCTTTCTTT

d_gene: .
abundance: .
j_gene: TRBJ1-4
v_gene: TRBV7-9
CDR3aa: CASSFGGTNEKLFF
CDR3nt: TGTGCCAGCAGCTTCGGCGGTACTAATGAAAAACTGTTTTTT

d_gene: .
abundance: .
j_gene: TRBJ1-1
v_gene: TRBV6-5
CDR3aa: CASSSPLGGTEAFF
CDR3nt: TGTGCCAGCAGCTCTCCTCTGGGGGGGACTGAAGCTTTCTTT

d_gene: .
abundance: few
j_gene: TRBJ1-2
v_gene: TRBV6-5
CDR3aa: CASRRRQSDYGYTF
CDR3nt: TGTGCCAGCAGACGAAGACAGTCAGACTATGGCTACACCTTC

d_gene: .
abundance: .
j_gene: TRBJ1-1
v_gene: TRBV15
CDR3aa: CATSREGGLQRNTEAFF
CDR3nt: TGTGCCACCAGCAGAGAGGGGGGACTGCAGAGGAACACTGAAGCTTTCTTT

d_gene: .
abundance: .
j_gene: TRBJ2-6
v_gene: TRBV19
CDR3aa: CASSQSSGANVLTF
CDR3nt: TGTGCCAGTAGCCAGAGCTCTGGGGCCAACGTCCTGACTTTC

d_gene: .
abundance: .
j_gene: TRBJ2-5
v_gene: TRBV3-1/TRBV3-2
CDR3aa: CASSQGGHNEETQYF
CDR3nt: TGTGCCAGCAGCCAAGGGGGACATAACGAAGAGACCCAGTACTTC

d_gene: TRBD2
abundance: .
j_gene: TRBJ2-1
v_gene: TRBV7-9
CDR3aa: CASSLGGLGGSEQFF
CDR3nt: TGTGCCAGCAGCTTAGGGGGACTAGGAGGGAGTGAGCAGTTCTTC

d_gene: .
abundance: .
j_gene: TRBJ2-3
v_gene: TRBV6-4
CDR3aa: CASSAAETDTQYF
CDR3nt: TGTGCCAGCAGTGCAGCGGAGACAGATACGCAGTATTTT

d_gene: .
abundance: .
j_gene: TRBJ1-2
v_gene: TRBV9
CDR3aa: CASSGPRVEGYTF
CDR3nt: TGTGCCAGCAGCGGCCCCCGGGTTGAAGGCTACACCTTC

d_gene: TRBD2
abundance: .
j_gene: TRBJ2-5
v_gene: TRBV2
CDR3aa: CASSESVVAGGGETQYF
CDR3nt: TGTGCCAGCAGTGAATCGGTCGTAGCGGGGGGAGGAGAGACCCAGTACTTC

d_gene: TRBD1
abundance: .
j_gene: TRBJ1-1
v_gene: TRBV4-1
CDR3aa: CASSRTGQEAFF
CDR3nt: TGCGCCAGCAGCCGAACGGGACAGGAAGCTTTCTTT

d_gene: .
abundance: .
j_gene: TRBJ1-1
v_gene: TRBV7-9
CDR3aa: CASSQIGGKPTEAFF
CDR3nt: TGTGCCAGCAGTCAGATAGGGGGTAAACCCACTGAAGCTTTCTTT

d_gene: TRBD1
abundance: many
j_gene: TRBJ2-1
v_gene: TRBV9
CDR3aa: CASSAGQAYNEQFF
CDR3nt: TGTGCCAGCAGCGCGGGACAGGCCTACAATGAGCAGTTCTTC